A selection of T cell receptor beta chains follows, all from one sample in a study of STAT5B mutations in CD4+ large granular lymphocyte leukemia. Measured with immunoSEQ multiplex PCR; TCRdb has only the in-frame clones, and not every one. The data hold around 37,000 clones, with about 80% observed a single time. The specimen was CD4+ T cells from blood buffy coats. Receptors were obtained from a human donor in good health. Both conserved end residues are part of each CDR3. Fields, in order: V gene, clone size, J gene, D gene, CDR3 DNA, CDR3 protein. D genes are given only for firm matches. Size is stated for part of the rows, as once, few or many counts, or as a class when the clone is expanded.

v_call: TRBV11-1
clone_size: once
j_call: TRBJ2-5
d_call: TRBD1
cdr3_nt: TGTGCCAGCAGCTTTAGAAGGGACAGCCTCCAAGAGACCCAGTACTTC
cdr3_aa: CASSFRRDSLQETQYF

v_call: TRBV7-9
clone_size: few
j_call: TRBJ2-7
d_call: NA
cdr3_nt: TGTGCCAGCAGCGTAGACTACTACGAGCAGTACTTC
cdr3_aa: CASSVDYYEQYF

v_call: TRBV4-1
clone_size: NA
j_call: TRBJ1-1
d_call: TRBD1
cdr3_nt: TGCGCCAGCAGCCTCGACAGGGTGGGCACTGAAGCTTTCTTT
cdr3_aa: CASSLDRVGTEAFF

v_call: TRBV5-4
clone_size: NA
j_call: TRBJ2-5
d_call: NA
cdr3_nt: TGTGCCAGCAGCTTGGTTCAGAGGCCCCGAGAGACCCAGTACTTC
cdr3_aa: CASSLVQRPRETQYF

v_call: TRBV10-1
clone_size: NA
j_call: TRBJ2-7
d_call: NA
cdr3_nt: TGCGCCAGCAGTGTGCCCTTTGAGCAGTACTTC
cdr3_aa: CASSVPFEQYF

v_call: TRBV12-1
clone_size: NA
j_call: TRBJ2-5
d_call: NA
cdr3_nt: TGTGCCAGCAGTTTAGAACGGGACAACCAAGAGACCCAGTACTTC
cdr3_aa: CASSLERDNQETQYF

v_call: TRBV5-1
clone_size: NA
j_call: TRBJ1-2
d_call: NA
cdr3_nt: TGCGCCAGCAGCTTGAAGGGGGGCAACTATGGCTACACCTTC
cdr3_aa: CASSLKGGNYGYTF

v_call: TRBV7-2
clone_size: NA
j_call: TRBJ2-1
d_call: NA
cdr3_nt: TGTGCCAGCAGCTTAGAAGTCTTCGGGGCTGAGCAGTTCTTC
cdr3_aa: CASSLEVFGAEQFF

v_call: TRBV12-5
clone_size: NA
j_call: TRBJ2-2
d_call: TRBD2
cdr3_nt: TGTGCTAGTGGTTCAGCAACTAGCGGGGGGGCGGATGCCGGGGAGCTGTTTTTT
cdr3_aa: CASGSATSGGADAGELFF

v_call: TRBV2
clone_size: NA
j_call: TRBJ1-5
d_call: NA
cdr3_nt: TGTGCCAGCTTGGGGGAGATCAATCAGCCCCAGCATTTT
cdr3_aa: CASLGEINQPQHF

v_call: TRBV5-1
clone_size: NA
j_call: TRBJ2-7
d_call: NA
cdr3_nt: TGCGCCAGCAGCTTTCTCCTGAGCTCCTACGAGCAGTACTTC
cdr3_aa: CASSFLLSSYEQYF

v_call: TRBV5-6
clone_size: NA
j_call: TRBJ2-5
d_call: TRBD2
cdr3_nt: TGTGCCAGCAGCTTTTATCTAGCGGGGAAAGAGACCCAGTACTTC
cdr3_aa: CASSFYLAGKETQYF

v_call: TRBV29-1
clone_size: NA
j_call: TRBJ2-7
d_call: NA
cdr3_nt: TGCAGCGTTGAAGATTCAGGGGGGGGCGAGCAGTACTTC
cdr3_aa: CSVEDSGGGEQYF

v_call: TRBV6-1
clone_size: NA
j_call: TRBJ2-7
d_call: NA
cdr3_nt: TGTGCCAGCAGCTTAGCCCGCGGCTACGAGCAGTACTTC
cdr3_aa: CASSLARGYEQYF

v_call: TRBV6-5
clone_size: NA
j_call: TRBJ1-1
d_call: NA
cdr3_nt: TGTGCCAGCAGTTACTCCATAGGGGAAGTGACTGAAGCTTTCTTT
cdr3_aa: CASSYSIGEVTEAFF

v_call: TRBV5-6
clone_size: NA
j_call: TRBJ2-3
d_call: NA
cdr3_nt: TGTGCCAGCAGCTCCCGTGAACACCGACCCACAGATACGCAGTATTTT
cdr3_aa: CASSSREHRPTDTQYF

v_call: TRBV7-3
clone_size: NA
j_call: TRBJ2-3
d_call: TRBD2
cdr3_nt: TGTGCCAGCAGCCCGGATGGACTAGCGGGAGGGGCAGATACGCAGTATTTT
cdr3_aa: CASSPDGLAGGADTQYF

v_call: TRBV19
clone_size: NA
j_call: TRBJ1-4
d_call: NA
cdr3_nt: TGTGCCAGTAGTACCAGGGTTAGGGGTAATGAAAAACTGTTTTTT
cdr3_aa: CASSTRVRGNEKLFF

v_call: TRBV7-6
clone_size: NA
j_call: TRBJ2-3
d_call: TRBD1
cdr3_nt: TGTGCCAGCAGCAGCCGGGACAGGGGTAGCACAGATACGCAGTATTTT
cdr3_aa: CASSSRDRGSTDTQYF

v_call: TRBV29-1
clone_size: NA
j_call: TRBJ2-1
d_call: NA
cdr3_nt: TGCAGCGTTGTGTGGGCGGCTGAGCAGTTCTTC
cdr3_aa: CSVVWAAEQFF

v_call: TRBV5-4
clone_size: NA
j_call: TRBJ2-7
d_call: NA
cdr3_nt: TGTGCCAGCAGTTTAATATCAGGACTACGGTACGAGCAGTACTTC
cdr3_aa: CASSLISGLRYEQYF

v_call: TRBV7-6
clone_size: NA
j_call: TRBJ2-7
d_call: NA
cdr3_nt: TGTGCCAGCAGCTCGACGGGAAACGAGCAGTACTTC
cdr3_aa: CASSSTGNEQYF

v_call: TRBV29-1
clone_size: NA
j_call: TRBJ2-1
d_call: TRBD2
cdr3_nt: TGCAGCGTGGAGCGGGATTTTTTAACTGATGAGCAGTTCTTC
cdr3_aa: CSVERDFLTDEQFF

v_call: TRBV5-1
clone_size: NA
j_call: TRBJ2-3
d_call: TRBD2
cdr3_nt: TGCGCCAGCAGCTTGGCCGGGACTAGCGGGGGAACAGATACGCAGTATTTT
cdr3_aa: CASSLAGTSGGTDTQYF

v_call: TRBV5-1
clone_size: NA
j_call: TRBJ1-5
d_call: TRBD1
cdr3_nt: TGCGCCAGCAGCTTGGGGGGACAGGGTGGGAATCAGCCCCAGCATTTT
cdr3_aa: CASSLGGQGGNQPQHF